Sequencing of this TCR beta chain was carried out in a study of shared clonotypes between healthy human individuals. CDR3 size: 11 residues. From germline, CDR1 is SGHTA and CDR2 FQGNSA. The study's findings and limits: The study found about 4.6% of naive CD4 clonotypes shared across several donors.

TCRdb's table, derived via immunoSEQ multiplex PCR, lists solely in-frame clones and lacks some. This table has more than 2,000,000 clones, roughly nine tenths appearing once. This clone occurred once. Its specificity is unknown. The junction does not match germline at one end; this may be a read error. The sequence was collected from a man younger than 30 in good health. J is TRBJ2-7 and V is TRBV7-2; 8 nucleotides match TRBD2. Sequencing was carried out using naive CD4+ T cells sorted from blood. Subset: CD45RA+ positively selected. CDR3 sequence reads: CASSLAGGLNF. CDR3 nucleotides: TGTGCCAGCAGCTTGGCGGGGGGACTCAACTTC.